Below, one TCR beta chain is given with its context. The trim removed 0 bases at V and 0 bases at J, leaving 3 bases unmatched. Germline V gene sequence: CDR1 SGDLS, CDR2 YYNGEE. This CDR3 is 16 amino acids long. Method: immunoSEQ multiplex PCR; TCRdb's copy keeps in-frame clones and lacks some. The repertoire holds 30,000 to 40,000 clones, with approximately 90% as singletons. The record originates from a study of T cell changes during pregnancy in multiple sclerosis. This sample comprised CD8+ T cells from peripheral blood mononuclear cells, obtained in the third trimester of pregnancy. The chain joins TRBV9 to TRBJ2-3; 8 bases match TRBD2. This sequence was found in a female donor with multiple sclerosis, enrolled in a pregnancy study. This chain's CDR3 is CASSVVASGSTDTQYF. CDR3 bases: TGTGCCAGCAGCGTAGTGGCTAGCGGGAGCACAGATACGCAGTATTTT.